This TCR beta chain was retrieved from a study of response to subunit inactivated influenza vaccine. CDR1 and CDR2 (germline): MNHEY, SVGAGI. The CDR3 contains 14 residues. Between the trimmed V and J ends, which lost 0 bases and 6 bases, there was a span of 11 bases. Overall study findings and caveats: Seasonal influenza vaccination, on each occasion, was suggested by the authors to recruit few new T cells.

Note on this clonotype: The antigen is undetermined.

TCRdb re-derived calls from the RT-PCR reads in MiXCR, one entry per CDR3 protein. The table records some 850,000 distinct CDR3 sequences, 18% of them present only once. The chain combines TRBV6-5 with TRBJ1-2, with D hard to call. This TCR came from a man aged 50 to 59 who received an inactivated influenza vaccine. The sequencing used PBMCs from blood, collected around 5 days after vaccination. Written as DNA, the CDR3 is TGTGCCAGCAGTTACTCCCAGGCTCTTGATGGCTACACCTTC. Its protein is CASSYSQALDGYTF.